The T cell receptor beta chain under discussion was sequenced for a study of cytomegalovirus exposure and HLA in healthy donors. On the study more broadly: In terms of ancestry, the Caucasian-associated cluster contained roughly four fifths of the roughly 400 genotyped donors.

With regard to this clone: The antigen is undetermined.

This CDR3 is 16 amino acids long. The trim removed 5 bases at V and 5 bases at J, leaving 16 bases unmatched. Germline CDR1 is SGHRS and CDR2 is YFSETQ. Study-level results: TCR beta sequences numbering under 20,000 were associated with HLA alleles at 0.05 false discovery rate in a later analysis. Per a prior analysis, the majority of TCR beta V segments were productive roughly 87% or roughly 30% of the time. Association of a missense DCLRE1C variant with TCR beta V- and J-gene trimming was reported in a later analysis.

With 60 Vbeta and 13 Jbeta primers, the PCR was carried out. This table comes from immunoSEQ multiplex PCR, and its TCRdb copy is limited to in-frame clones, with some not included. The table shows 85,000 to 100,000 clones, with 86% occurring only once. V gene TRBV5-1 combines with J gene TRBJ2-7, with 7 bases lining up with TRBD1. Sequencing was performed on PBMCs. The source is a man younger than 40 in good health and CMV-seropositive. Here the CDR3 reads CASRMGTRQGDHEQYF. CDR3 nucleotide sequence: TGCGCCAGCAGAATGGGGACCCGACAGGGCGACCACGAGCAGTACTTC.